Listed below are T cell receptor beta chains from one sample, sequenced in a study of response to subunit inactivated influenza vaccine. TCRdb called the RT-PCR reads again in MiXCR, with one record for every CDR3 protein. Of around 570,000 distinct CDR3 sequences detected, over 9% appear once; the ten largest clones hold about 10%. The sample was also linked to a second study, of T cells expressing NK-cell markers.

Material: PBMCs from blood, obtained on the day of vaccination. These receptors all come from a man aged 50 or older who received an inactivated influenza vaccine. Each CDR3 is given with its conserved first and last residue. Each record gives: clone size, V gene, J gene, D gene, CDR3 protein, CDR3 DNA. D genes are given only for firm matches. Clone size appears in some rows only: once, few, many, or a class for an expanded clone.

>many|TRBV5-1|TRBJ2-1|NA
CASSQDSSYNEQFF
TGCGCCAGCAGCCAAGACAGCTCCTACAATGAGCAGTTCTTC
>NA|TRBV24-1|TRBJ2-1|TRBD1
CATSDRDSLPYNEQFF
TGTGCCACCAGTGACCGGGACAGCCTTCCTTACAATGAGCAGTTCTTC
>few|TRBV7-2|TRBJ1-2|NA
CASSPNLRDSYGYTF
TGTGCCAGCAGCCCCAACTTGCGGGACTCATATGGCTACACCTTC
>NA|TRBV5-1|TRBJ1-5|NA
CASSPSRIRFDTGNQPQHF
TGCGCCAGCAGCCCTTCCCGCATACGATTCGATACGGGCAATCAGCCCCAGCATTTT
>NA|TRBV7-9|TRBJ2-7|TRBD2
CASSLDLPSGRSYEQYF
TGTGCCAGCAGCTTAGACCTTCCTAGCGGAAGGTCCTACGAGCAGTACTTC
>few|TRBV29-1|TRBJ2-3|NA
CSVEPGTDTQYF
TGCAGCGTTGAACCAGGGACAGATACGCAGTATTTT
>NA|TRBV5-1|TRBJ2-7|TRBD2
CASRPGAARLAENYEQYF
TGCGCCAGCAGACCGGGGGCAGCGCGACTAGCGGAAAACTACGAGCAGTACTTC
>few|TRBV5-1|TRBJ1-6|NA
CASSDGRALNSPLHF
TGCGCCAGCAGCGACGGAAGAGCCTTAAATTCACCCCTCCACTTT
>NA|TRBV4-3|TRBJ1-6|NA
CASSQGGVPHNSPLHF
TGCGCCAGCAGCCAAGGTGGGGTTCCTCATAATTCACCCCTCCACTTT
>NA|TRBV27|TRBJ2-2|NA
CASSLGVLRSRQVPRELFF
TGTGCCAGCAGTTTAGGAGTACTCAGGAGCCGGCAGGTACCGAGGGAGCTGTTTTTT
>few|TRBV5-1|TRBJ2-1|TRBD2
CASPGLAAYNEQFF
TGCGCCAGTCCGGGACTAGCGGCCTACAATGAGCAGTTCTTC
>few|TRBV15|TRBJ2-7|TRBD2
CATSRDRLAGGLVQYF
TGTGCCACCAGCAGAGATCGGCTAGCGGGAGGGCTGGTGCAGTACTTC
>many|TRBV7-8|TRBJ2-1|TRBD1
CASSFMETGSDTYNEQFF
TGTGCCAGCAGTTTTATGGAGACAGGGTCGGACACCTACAATGAGCAGTTCTTC
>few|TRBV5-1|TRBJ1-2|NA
CASSFGEQNGYTF
TGCGCCAGCAGCTTCGGGGAACAAAATGGCTACACCTTC
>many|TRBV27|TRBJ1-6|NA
CASSLSWGPINSPLHF
TGTGCCAGCAGTTTATCATGGGGGCCAATCAATTCACCCCTCCACTTT
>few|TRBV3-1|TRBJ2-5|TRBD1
CASSQGQGAKTQYF
TGTGCCAGCAGCCAGGGACAGGGGGCGAAGACCCAGTACTTC
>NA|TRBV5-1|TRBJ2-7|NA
CASSEGRTAYEQYF
TGCGCCAGCAGCGAAGGGCGGACAGCCTACGAGCAGTACTTC
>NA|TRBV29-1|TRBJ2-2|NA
CSVEDLRQPNTGELFF
TGCAGCGTTGAAGATCTGCGGCAGCCGAACACCGGGGAGCTGTTTTTT
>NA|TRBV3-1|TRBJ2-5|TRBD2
CASSQRLAGKPTQYF
TGTGCCAGCAGCCAGAGACTAGCGGGGAAGCCGACCCAGTACTTC
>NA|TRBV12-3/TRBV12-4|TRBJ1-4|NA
CASSLAGLNEKLFF
TGTGCCAGCAGTTTAGCGGGCCTTAATGAAAAACTGTTTTTT
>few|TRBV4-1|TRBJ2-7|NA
CASSQVSANAYEQYF
TGCGCCAGCAGCCAAGTGTCGGCCAACGCCTACGAGCAGTACTTC
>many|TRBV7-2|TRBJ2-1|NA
CASSPTDSRYNEQFF
TGTGCCAGCAGCCCCACAGATTCCCGCTACAATGAGCAGTTCTTC
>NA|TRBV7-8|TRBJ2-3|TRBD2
CASRAGTSFFSTDTQYF
TGTGCCAGCAGGGCCGGGACTAGCTTTTTCAGCACAGATACGCAGTATTTT
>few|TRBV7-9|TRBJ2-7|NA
CASSLLGGDEQYF
TGTGCCAGCAGCTTACTGGGAGGAGACGAGCAGTACTTC
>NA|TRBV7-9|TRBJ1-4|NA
CASSLGPSVEKLFF
TGTGCCAGCAGCTTAGGGCCTTCGGTTGAAAAACTGTTTTTT
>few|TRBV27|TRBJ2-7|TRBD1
CASSSGQGISYEQYF
TGTGCCAGCAGTTCGGGACAGGGCATTTCCTACGAGCAGTACTTC
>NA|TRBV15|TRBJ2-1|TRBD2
CATSRDGTSFYEQFF
TGTGCCACCAGCAGAGATGGGACTAGCTTCTATGAGCAGTTCTTC
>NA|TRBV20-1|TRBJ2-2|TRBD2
CSATGDTGGDHFNTGELFF
TGCAGTGCCACCGGGGACACGGGGGGGGACCATTTCAACACCGGGGAGCTGTTTTTT
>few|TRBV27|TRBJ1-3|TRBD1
CASSPLGTGGNTIYF
TGTGCCAGCAGTCCCTTAGGGACAGGTGGAAACACCATATATTTT
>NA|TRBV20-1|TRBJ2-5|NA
CSARGFIGAETQYF
TGCAGTGCTAGAGGGTTTATTGGGGCAGAGACCCAGTACTTC